The clone carrying this T cell receptor (beta chain) was observed a few times. Antigen unknown. The same CDR3 can be traced to other DNA sequences in this sample. Use of 60 Vbeta and 13 Jbeta primers characterized the PCR. Libraries were prepared by immunoSEQ multiplex PCR; TCRdb keeps only in-frame clonotypes and omits some of them. This repertoire shows about 120,000 clones, roughly four fifths found once; its top ten account for over 1.5%. The CDR3 is made up of 15 amino acids. With 2 bases removed from V and 1 base from J, the gap between germline ends came to 12 bases. CDR1 SGHKS and CDR2 YYEKEE come from the germline V gene (reference sequence). The data were obtained in a study of cytomegalovirus exposure and HLA in healthy donors. These donors, healthy bone marrow donors, were studied. The study, taken as a whole, reports: On later analysis, the bulk of CMV-associated TCR beta chains appeared to be HLA-restricted.

The origin of this receptor is a woman aged 18-29 years in good health and CMV-seronegative. Source material: PBMCs. The J gene is TRBJ1-1, the V gene TRBV5-5, with a weak D call TRBD1 (5 bases). CDR3 sequence (DNA): TGTGCCAGCAGCTTCAGGGCGGGGGAGAACACTGAAGCTTTCTTT. Translation: CASSFRAGENTEAFF.